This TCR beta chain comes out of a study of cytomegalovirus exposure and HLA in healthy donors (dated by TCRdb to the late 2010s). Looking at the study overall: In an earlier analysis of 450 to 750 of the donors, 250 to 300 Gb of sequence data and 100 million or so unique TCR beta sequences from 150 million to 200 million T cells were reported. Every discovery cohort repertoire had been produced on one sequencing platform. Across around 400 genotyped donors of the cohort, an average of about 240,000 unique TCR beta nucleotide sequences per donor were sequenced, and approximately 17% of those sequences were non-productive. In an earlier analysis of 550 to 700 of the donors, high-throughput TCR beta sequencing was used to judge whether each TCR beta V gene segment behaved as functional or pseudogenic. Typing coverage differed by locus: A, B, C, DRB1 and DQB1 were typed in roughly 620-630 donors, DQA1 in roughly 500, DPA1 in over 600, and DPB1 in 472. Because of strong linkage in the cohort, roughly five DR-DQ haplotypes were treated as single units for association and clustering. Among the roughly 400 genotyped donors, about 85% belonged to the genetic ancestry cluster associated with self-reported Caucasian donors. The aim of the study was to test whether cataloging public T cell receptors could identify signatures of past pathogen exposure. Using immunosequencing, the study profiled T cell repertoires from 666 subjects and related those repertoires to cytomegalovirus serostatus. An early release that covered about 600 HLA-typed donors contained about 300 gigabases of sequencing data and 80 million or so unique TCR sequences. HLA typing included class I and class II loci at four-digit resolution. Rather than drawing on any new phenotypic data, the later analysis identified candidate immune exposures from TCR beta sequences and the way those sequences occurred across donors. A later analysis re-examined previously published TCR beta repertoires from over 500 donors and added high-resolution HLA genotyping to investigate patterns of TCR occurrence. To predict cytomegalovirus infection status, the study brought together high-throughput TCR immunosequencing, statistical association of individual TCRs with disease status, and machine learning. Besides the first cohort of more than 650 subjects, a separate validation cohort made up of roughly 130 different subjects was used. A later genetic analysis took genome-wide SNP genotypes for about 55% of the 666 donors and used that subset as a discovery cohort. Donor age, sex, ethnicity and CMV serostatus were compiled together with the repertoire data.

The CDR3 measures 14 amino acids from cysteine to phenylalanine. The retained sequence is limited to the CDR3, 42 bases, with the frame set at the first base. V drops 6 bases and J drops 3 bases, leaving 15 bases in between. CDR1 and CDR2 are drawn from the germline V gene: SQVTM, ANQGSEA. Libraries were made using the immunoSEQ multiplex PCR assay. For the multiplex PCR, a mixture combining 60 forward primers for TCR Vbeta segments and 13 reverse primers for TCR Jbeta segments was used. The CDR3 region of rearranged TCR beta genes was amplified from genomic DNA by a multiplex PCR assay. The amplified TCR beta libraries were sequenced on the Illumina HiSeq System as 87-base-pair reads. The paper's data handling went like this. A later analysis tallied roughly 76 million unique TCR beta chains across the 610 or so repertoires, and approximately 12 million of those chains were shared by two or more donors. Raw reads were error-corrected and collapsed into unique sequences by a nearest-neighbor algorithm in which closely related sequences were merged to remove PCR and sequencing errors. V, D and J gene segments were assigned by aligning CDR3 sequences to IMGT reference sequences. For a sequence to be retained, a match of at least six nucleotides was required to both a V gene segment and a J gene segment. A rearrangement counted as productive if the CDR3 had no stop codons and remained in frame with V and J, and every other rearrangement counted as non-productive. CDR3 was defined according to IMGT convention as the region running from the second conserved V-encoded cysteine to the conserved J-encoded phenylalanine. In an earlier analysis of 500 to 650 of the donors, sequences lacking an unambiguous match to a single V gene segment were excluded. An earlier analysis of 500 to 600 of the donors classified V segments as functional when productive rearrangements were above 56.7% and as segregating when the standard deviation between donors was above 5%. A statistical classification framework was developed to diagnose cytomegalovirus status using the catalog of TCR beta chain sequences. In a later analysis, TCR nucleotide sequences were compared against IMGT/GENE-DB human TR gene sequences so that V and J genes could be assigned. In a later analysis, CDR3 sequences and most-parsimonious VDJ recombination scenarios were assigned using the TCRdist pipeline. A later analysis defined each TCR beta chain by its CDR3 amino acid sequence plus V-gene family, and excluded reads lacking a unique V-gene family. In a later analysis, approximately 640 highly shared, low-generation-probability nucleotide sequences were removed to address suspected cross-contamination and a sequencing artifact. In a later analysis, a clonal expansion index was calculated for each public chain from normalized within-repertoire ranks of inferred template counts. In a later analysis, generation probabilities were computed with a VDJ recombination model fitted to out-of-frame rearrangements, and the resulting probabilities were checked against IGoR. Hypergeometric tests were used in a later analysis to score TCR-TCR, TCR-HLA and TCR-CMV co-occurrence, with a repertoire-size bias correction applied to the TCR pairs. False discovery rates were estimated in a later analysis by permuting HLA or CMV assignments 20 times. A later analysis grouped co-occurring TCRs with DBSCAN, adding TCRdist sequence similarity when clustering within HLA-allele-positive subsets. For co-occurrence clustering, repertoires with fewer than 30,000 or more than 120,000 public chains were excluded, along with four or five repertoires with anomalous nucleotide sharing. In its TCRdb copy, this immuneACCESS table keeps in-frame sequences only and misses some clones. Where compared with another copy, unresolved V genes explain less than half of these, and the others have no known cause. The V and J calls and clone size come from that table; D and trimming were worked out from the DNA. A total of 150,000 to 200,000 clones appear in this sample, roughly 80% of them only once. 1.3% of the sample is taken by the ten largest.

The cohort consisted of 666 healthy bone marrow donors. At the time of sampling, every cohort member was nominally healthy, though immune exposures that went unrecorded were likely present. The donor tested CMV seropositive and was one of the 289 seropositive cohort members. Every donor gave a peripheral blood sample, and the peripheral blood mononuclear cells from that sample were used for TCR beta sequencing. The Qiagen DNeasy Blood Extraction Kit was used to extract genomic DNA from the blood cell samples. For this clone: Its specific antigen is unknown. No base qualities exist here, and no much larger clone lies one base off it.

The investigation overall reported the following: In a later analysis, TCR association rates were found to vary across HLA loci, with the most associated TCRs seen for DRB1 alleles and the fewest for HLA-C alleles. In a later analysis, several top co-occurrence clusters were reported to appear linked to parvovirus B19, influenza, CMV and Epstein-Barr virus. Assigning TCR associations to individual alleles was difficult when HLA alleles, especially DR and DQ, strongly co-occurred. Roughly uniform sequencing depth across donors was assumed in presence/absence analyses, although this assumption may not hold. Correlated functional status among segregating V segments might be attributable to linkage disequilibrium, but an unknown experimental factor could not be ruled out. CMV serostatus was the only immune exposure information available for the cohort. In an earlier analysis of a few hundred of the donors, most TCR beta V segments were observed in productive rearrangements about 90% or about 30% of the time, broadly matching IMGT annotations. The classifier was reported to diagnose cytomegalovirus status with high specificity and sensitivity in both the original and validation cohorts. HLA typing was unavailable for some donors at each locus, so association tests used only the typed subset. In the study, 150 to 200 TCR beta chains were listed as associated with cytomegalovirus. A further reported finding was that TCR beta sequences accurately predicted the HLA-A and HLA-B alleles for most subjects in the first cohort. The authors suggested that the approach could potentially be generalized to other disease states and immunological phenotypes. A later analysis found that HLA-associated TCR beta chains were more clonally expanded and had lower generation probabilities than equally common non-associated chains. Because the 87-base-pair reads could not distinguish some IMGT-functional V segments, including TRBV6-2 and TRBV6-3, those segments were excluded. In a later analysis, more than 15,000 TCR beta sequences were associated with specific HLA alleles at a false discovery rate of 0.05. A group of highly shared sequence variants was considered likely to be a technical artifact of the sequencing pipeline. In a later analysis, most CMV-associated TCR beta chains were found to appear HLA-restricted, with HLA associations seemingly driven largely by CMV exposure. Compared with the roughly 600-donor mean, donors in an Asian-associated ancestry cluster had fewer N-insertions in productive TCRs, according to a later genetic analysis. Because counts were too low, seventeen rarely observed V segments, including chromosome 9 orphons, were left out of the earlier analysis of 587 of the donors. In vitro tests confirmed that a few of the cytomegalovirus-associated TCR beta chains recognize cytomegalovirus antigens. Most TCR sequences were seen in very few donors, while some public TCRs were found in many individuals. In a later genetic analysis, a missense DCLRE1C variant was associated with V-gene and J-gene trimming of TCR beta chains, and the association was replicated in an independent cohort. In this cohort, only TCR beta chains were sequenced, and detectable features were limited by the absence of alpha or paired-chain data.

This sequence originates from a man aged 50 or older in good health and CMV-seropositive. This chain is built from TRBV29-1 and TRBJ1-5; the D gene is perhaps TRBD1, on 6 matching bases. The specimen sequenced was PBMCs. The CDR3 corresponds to CSVARGGDNQPQHF. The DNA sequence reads TGCAGCGTGGCCAGAGGGGGTGACAATCAGCCCCAGCATTTT.